This record covers a single T cell receptor (beta chain). Its cognate antigen has yet to be identified. Per-base qualities were not stored, and no clone one base away is much larger. The CDR3 holds 14 amino acids from the cysteine to the phenylalanine. Only CDR3 DNA is held: 42 bases, read in frame from base 1. Trimming at the junction amounts to 2 bases on V and 8 bases on J, and the germline ends lie 15 bases apart. The germline V gene (reference sequence) yields MNHNY for CDR1 and SVGAGI for CDR2. This entry belongs to a study of lymphopenia after photon versus proton radiotherapy (dated by TCRdb to the late 2010s). Regarding the complete study: In patients with gastrointestinal tumors who developed high-grade lymphopenia, the study compared the immunological effects of photon radiation therapy with those of proton radiation therapy. The cohort comprised about 19 patients with gastrointestinal tumors who received either photon or proton therapy and then developed lymphopenia. The study aimed to characterize how the two radiation modalities differ in their impact on the immune system.

Library preparation was by the immunoSEQ multiplex PCR assay. T cell repertoires were profiled by deep sequencing of rearranged TCR beta loci, alongside multiparametric flow cytometry. TCRdb carries this immuneACCESS record with in-frame sequences only. Its versions omit some clonotypes, under half of them owing to an unresolved V gene in the studies checked, with the rest unexplained. The sample yields roughly 14,000 clones; around 84% were counted once. The top ten constitute around a tenth of the sample. Points the paper makes about the study in general: Across the cohort, among patients who died, a greater drop in TCR diversity after the nadir was inversely correlated with overall survival time. The survival association was examined only in patients who died, and the authors described better survival with proton therapy as a possibility, not as a demonstrated result. Relative stability during treatment was observed in proton-treated patients, whereas loss of naive T cells and TCR diversity and gain of effector/memory populations were observed in photon-treated patients. After the lymphocyte count nadir, oligoclonal expansion, especially of CD8+ Temra cells, was observed in photon-treated repertoires, and the drop in diversity was driven by this expansion.

The receptor was isolated from a man aged 70 or older with pancreatic cancer. The sample consisted of peripheral blood, taken from a patient treated with proton-based radiotherapy. The chain links TRBV6-6 with TRBJ1-2; TRBD1 is a weak D gene call, 6 bases matching. The CDR3 protein is CASSYTNRVSGYTF. The DNA sequence reads TGTGCCAGCAGTTACACAAACAGGGTCTCCGGCTACACCTTC.